The rows below give T cell receptor beta chains drawn from one sample of a study of cytomegalovirus exposure and HLA in healthy donors. Measured with immunoSEQ multiplex PCR; TCRdb has only the in-frame clones, and not every one. In the table there are about 83,000 clones, under 80% of which are singletons. Sequencing input: PBMCs. The receptors were gathered from a man in his late teens or twenties in good health and CMV-seropositive. Both conserved end residues are part of each CDR3. A row's size may be missing; if present it is once, few, many or a size class.

>TRBV5-6|NA|TRBJ1-1
CASSKTTGWTEAFF
>TRBV19|NA|TRBJ2-4
CASSIPTANGNIQYF
>TRBV19|NA|TRBJ2-1
CASRVSGAHYNEQFF
>TRBV7-8|NA|TRBJ1-5
CASSFGTGANQPQHF
>TRBV5-1|NA|TRBJ1-1
CASNPGVGSEAFF
>TRBV29-1|NA|TRBJ2-1
CSGLSQGRNEQFF
>TRBV5-4|NA|TRBJ2-7
CASSERDYEQYF
>TRBV7-3|NA|TRBJ2-6
CASSSGPGANVLTF
>TRBV6-1|NA|TRBJ1-1
CASMRGAGTEAFF
>TRBV5-4|NA|TRBJ2-3
CASSSTPEVGTDTQYF
>TRBV18|few|TRBJ1-1
CASSPLHVQGNTEAFF
>TRBV6-5|NA|TRBJ2-5
CASSRGRGQETQYF
>TRBV13|NA|TRBJ2-5
CASSRGTGLFQETQYF
>TRBV9|NA|TRBJ2-3
CASSDRQPDTQYF
>TRBV29-1|NA|TRBJ2-7
CSVGDRARTYEQYF
>TRBV28|NA|TRBJ2-7
CASSLVGGHYEQYF
>TRBV7-9|NA|TRBJ1-5
CASSLELGAGQPQHF
>TRBV4-1|NA|TRBJ2-3
CASSPQPTSGRTDTQYF
>TRBV5-1|once|TRBJ1-1
CASSLQGNTEAFF
>TRBV5-4|NA|TRBJ2-7
CASSLDGAYEQYF
>TRBV28|NA|TRBJ2-7
CASIPQSGGSYEQYF
>TRBV28|NA|TRBJ1-5
CASSFGGAQGNQPQHF
>TRBV6-5|NA|TRBJ2-7
CASTQVAPGYEQYF
>TRBV9|NA|TRBJ1-3
CASSPRHSSGNTIYF
>TRBV19|NA|TRBJ2-7
CASSTTGPGEQYF
>TRBV6-5|few|TRBJ1-3
CASRQTASGNTIYF
>TRBV15|NA|TRBJ1-2
CATSRTGEAVGGYTF
>TRBV5-1|NA|TRBJ2-5
CASSLTQETQYF
>TRBV21-1|NA|TRBJ2-7
CASNLPKVDHYEQYF
>TRBV10-3|NA|TRBJ2-5
CAISGGLAGGGETQYF
>TRBV11-3|NA|TRBJ2-7
CASSLEQGWHEQYF
>TRBV7-3|NA|TRBJ2-5
CASSQTGEETQYF
>TRBV5-1|NA|TRBJ2-7
CASRLAGGYEQYF
>TRBV5-6|NA|TRBJ2-7
CASLLQGYEQYF
>TRBV5-1|NA|TRBJ1-2
CASSPLTGGYTF
>TRBV18|NA|TRBJ1-1
CASSPGQGREAFF
>TRBV11-2|NA|TRBJ1-1
CASSPVGAGNTEAFF
>TRBV6-5|NA|TRBJ1-2
CASTPRQGYYGYTF
>TRBV6-5|NA|TRBJ2-7
CASSLSGYEQYF
>TRBV11-2|NA|TRBJ2-2
CASSSNPDRGTGELFF
>TRBV5-4|NA|TRBJ2-1
CASSLGQMSSYNEQFF
>TRBV15|NA|TRBJ2-3
CATKNEDSPTDTQYF